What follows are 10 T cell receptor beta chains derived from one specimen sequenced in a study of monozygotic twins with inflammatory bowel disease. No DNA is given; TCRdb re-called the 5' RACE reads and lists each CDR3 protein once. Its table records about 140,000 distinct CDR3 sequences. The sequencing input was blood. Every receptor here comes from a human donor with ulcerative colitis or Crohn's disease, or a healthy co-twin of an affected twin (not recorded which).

The CDR3 is CSVIGLDEKLFF. The chain combines TRBV29-1 with TRBJ1-4. Germline values: CDR1 SQVTM, CDR2 ANQGSEA. This CDR3 is built from 12 residues. The full variable domain, rest sourced from reference TRBV29-1 and TRBJ1-4, is SAVISQKPSRDICQRGTSLTIQCQVDSQVTMMFWYRQQPGQSLTLIATANQGSEATYESGFVIDKFPISRPNLTFSTLTVSNMSPEDSSIYLCSVIGLDEKLFFGSGTQLSVL.

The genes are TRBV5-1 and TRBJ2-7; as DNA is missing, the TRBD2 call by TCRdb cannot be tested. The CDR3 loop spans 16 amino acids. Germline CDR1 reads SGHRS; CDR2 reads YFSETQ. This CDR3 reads CASTHLPTEMSYEQYF.

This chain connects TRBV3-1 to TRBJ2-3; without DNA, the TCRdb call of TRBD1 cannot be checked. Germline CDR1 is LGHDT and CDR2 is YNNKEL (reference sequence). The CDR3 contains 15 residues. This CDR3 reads CASSLDDWGRDTQYF.

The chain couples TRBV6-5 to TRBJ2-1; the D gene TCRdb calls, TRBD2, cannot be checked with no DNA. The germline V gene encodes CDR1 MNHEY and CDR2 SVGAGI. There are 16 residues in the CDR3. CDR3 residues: CASSYPTGSYRNEQFF.

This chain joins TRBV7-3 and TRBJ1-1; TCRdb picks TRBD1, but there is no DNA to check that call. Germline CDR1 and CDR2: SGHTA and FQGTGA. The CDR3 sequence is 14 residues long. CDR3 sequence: CASSLKNRDTEAFF.

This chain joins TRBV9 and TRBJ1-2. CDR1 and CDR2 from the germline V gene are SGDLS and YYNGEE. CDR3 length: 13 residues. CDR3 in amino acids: CASSVDFTRGYTF.

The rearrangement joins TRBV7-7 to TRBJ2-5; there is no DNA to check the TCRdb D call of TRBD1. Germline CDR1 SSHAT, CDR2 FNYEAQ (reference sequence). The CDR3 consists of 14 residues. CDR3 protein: CASSHTRGRETQYF.

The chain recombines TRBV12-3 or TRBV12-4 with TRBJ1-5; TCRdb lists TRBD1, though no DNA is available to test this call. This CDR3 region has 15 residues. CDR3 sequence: CASSPNRGGNQPQHF.

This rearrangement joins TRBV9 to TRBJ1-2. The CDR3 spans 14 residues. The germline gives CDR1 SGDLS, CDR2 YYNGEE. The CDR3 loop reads CASSDSAGNYGYTF.

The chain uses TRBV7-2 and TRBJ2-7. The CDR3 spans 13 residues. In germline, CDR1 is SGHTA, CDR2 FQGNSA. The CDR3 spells CASSVVGSYEQYF.